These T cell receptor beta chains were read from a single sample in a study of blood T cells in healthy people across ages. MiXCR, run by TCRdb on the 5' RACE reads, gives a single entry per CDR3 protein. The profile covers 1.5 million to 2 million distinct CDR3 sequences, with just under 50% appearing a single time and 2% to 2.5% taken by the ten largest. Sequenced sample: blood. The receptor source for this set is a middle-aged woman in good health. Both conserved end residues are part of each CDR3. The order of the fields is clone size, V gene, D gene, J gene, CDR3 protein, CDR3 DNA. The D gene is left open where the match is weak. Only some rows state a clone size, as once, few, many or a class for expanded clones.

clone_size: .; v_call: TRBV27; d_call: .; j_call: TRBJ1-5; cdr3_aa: CASSPEDGGARNQPQHF; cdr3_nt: TGTGCCAGCAGTCCTGAGGACGGAGGGGCCCGCAATCAGCCCCAGCATTTT
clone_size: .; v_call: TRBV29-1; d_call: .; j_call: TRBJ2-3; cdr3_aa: CSVVPSTGTQYF; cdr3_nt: TGCAGCGTTGTCCCGAGCACAGGTACGCAGTATTTT
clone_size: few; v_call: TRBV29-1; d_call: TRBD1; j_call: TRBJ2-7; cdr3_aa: CSVEGFRQGTHEQYF; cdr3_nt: TGCAGCGTTGAGGGATTCAGACAGGGGACCCACGAGCAGTACTTC
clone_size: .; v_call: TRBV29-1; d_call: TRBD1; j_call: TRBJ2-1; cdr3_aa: CSVGMGDRPTYNERFF; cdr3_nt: TGCAGCGTTGGGATGGGGGACAGACCAACTTACAATGAGCGGTTCTTC
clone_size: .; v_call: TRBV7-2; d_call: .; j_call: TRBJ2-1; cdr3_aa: CASSFLLAGTLYNEQFF; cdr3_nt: TGTGCCAGCAGCTTTCTCCTAGCCGGGACTTTATACAATGAGCAGTTCTTC
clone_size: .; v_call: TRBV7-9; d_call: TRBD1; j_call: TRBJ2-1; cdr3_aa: CASILSGTGDNEQFF; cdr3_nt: TGTGCCAGCATCCTTTCCGGGACAGGGGATAATGAGCAGTTCTTC
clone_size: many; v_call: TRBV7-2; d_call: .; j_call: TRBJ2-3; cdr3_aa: CASSSSGTSTDTQYF; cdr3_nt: TGTGCCAGCAGCTCCTCCGGGACTAGCACAGATACGCAGTATTTT
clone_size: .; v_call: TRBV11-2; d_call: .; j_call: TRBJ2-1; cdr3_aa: CASSLGEAIEQFF; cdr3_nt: TGTGCCAGCAGCTTAGGGGAAGCTATTGAGCAGTTCTTC
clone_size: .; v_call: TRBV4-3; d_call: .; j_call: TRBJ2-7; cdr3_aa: CASSQVYGGEQYF; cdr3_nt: TGCGCCAGCAGCCAAGTTTATGGAGGCGAGCAGTACTTC
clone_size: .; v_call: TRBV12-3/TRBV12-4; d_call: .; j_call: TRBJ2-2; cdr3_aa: CASSPSPGGLQGGELFF; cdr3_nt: TGTGCCAGCAGCCCTTCTCCCGGGGGGCTACAAGGAGGGGAGCTGTTTTTT
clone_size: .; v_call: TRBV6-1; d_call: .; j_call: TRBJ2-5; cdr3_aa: CASSEKVRGTQYF; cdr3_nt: TGTGCCAGCAGTGAAAAAGTACGAGGGACCCAGTACTTC
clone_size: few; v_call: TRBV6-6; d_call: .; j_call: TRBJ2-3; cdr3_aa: CASRISRDTQYF; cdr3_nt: TGTGCCAGCAGGATATCACGGGATACGCAGTATTTT
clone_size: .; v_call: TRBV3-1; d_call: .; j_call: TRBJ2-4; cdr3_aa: CASSLGASTVEQYF; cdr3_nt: TGTGCCAGCAGCCTCGGCGCATCTACGGTGGAGCAGTACTTC
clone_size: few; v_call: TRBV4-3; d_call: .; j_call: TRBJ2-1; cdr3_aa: CASSRVSFHEQFF; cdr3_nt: TGCGCCAGCAGCCGAGTTAGTTTCCATGAGCAGTTCTTC
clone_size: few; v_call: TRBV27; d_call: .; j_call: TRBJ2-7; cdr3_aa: CATARSQGTVSYEQYF; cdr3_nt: TGTGCCACCGCTCGGTCTCAGGGGACTGTCTCCTACGAGCAGTACTTC
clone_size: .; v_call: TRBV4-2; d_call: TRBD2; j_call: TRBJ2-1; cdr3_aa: CASSLPPSGQFF; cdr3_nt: TGTGCCAGCAGCCTACCTCCTAGCGGACAGTTCTTC
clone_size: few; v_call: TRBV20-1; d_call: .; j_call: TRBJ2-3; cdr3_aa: CSATARTDYFNLGTDTQYF; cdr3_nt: TGCAGTGCTACCGCCCGGACAGATTATTTTAATCTGGGCACAGATACGCAGTATTTT
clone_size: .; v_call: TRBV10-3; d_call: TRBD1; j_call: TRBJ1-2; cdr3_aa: CAIGSWDRSLSHGYTF; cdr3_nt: TGTGCCATCGGCAGTTGGGACAGAAGTTTATCCCATGGCTACACCTTC
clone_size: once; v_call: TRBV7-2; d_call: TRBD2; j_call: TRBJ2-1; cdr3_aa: CASSFRTSGHNEQFF; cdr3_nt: TGTGCCAGCAGCTTCAGGACTAGCGGCCACAATGAGCAGTTCTTC
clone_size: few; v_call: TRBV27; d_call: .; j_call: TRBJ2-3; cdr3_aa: CASSLSVDSRTDTQYF; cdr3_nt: TGTGCCAGCAGTTTATCAGTGGACAGCCGCACAGATACGCAGTATTTT
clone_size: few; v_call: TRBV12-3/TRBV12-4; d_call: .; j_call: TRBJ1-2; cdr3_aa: CASGRGINYGYTF; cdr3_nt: TGTGCCAGCGGCCGCGGCATTAACTATGGCTACACCTTC
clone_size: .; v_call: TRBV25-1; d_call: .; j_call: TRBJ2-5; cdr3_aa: CASRVGVETQYF; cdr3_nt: TGTGCCAGCAGAGTGGGCGTTGAGACCCAGTACTTC
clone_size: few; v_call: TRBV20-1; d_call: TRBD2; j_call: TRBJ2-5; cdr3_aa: CSANLAGSHFNQETQYF; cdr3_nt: TGCAGTGCTAACTTAGCGGGGAGTCATTTCAATCAAGAGACCCAGTACTTC
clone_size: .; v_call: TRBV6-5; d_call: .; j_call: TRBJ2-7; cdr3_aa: CARLEEGYEQYF; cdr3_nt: TGTGCCAGATTAGAGGAGGGCTACGAGCAGTACTTC
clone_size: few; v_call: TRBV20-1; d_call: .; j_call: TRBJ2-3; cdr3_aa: CSARDARRMTDTQYF; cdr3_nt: TGCAGTGCTAGAGATGCCAGGAGGATGACAGATACGCAGTATTTT
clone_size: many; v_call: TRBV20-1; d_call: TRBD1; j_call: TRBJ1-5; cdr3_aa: CSAEGGTGGHQPQHF; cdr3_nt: TGCAGTGCTGAGGGGGGGACAGGGGGCCACCAGCCCCAGCATTTT
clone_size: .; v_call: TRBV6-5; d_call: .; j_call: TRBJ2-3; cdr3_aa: CASSYLPLGSTDTQYF; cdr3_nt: TGTGCCAGCAGTTATCTCCCGCTGGGGAGCACAGATACGCAGTATTTT
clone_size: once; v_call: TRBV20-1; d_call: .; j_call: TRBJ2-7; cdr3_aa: CSARDPPAYEQYF; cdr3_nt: TGCAGTGCTAGAGACCCTCCAGCCTACGAGCAGTACTTC
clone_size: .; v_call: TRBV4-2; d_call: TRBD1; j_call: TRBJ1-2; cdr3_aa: CASSQPTDRDYGYTF; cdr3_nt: TGTGCCAGCAGCCAACCCACGGACAGGGACTATGGCTACACCTTC
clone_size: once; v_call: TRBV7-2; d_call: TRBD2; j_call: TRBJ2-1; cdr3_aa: CASSLALAGGVAFF; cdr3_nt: TGTGCCAGCAGCTTAGCCCTAGCGGGGGGGGTTGCGTTCTTC
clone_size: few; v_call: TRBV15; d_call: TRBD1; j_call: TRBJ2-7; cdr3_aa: CATSRVVGTAGYEQYF; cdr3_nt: TGTGCCACCAGCAGAGTAGTGGGGACAGCCGGCTACGAGCAGTACTTC
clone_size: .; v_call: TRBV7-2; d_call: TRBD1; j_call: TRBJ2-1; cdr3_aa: CASTNRTGPYHEQFF; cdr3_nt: TGTGCCAGCACAAACCGGACAGGGCCCTACCATGAGCAGTTCTTC
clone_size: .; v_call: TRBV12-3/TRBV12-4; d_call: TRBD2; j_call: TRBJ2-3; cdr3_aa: CASSLPRLAGGPSSTDTQYF; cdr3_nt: TGTGCCAGCAGTTTACCCAGGCTAGCGGGGGGCCCTTCTAGCACAGATACGCAGTATTTT
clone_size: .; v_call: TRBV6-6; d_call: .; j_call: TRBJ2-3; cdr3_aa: CASNGHNTDTQYF; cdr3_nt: TGTGCCAGCAACGGACACAACACAGATACGCAGTATTTT
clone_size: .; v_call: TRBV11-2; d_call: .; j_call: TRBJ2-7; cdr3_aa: CASSLNSDTPYEQYF; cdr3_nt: TGTGCCAGCAGCTTAAATTCGGACACTCCCTACGAGCAGTACTTC
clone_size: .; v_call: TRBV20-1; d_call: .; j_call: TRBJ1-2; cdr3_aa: CSVSGFANYGYTF; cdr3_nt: TGCAGTGTCTCGGGGTTCGCTAACTATGGCTACACCTTC
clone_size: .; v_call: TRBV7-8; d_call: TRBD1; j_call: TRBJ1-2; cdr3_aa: CASSLETGGYHGYTF; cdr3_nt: TGTGCCAGCAGCTTAGAGACAGGGGGATACCATGGCTACACCTTC
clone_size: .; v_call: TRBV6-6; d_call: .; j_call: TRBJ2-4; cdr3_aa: CASSHTSGERENIQYF; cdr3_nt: TGTGCCAGCAGTCACACCTCAGGGGAAAGGGAAAACATTCAGTACTTC
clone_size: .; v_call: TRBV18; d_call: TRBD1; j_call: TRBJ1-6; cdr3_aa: CASSPRGTVGSPLHF; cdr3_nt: TGTGCCAGCTCACCACGAGGGACAGTAGGTTCGCCCCTCCACTTT
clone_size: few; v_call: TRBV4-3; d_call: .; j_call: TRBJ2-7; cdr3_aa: CASSQAPGEVYEQYF; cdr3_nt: TGCGCCAGCAGCCAAGCCCCAGGGGAGGTCTACGAGCAGTACTTC
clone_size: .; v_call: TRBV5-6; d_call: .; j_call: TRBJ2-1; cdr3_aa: CASSFQGSEQFF; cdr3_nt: TGTGCCAGCAGCTTCCAGGGCAGTGAGCAGTTCTTC
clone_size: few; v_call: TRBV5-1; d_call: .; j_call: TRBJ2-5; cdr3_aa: CASSLQIGGPNQETQYF; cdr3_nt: TGCGCCAGCAGCTTGCAGATCGGGGGGCCCAACCAAGAGACCCAGTACTTC
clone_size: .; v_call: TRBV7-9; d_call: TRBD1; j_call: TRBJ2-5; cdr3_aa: CASSPGQGLVETQYF; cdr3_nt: TGTGCCAGCAGTCCCGGACAGGGGTTGGTGGAGACCCAGTACTTC
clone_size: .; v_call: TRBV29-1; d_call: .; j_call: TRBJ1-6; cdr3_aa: CSVGQGLDSPLHF; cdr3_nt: TGCAGCGTCGGTCAGGGTTTAGATTCACCCCTCCACTTT
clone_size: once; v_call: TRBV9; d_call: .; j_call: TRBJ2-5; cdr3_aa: CASSVGTASDEQYF; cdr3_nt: TGTGCCAGCAGCGTGGGGACCGCCTCCGATGAGCAGTACTTC
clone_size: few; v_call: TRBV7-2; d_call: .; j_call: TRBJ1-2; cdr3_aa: CASSLVKSYGYTF; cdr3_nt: TGTGCCAGCAGCTTAGTTAAATCTTATGGCTACACCTTC
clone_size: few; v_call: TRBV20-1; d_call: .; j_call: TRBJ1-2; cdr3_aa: CSGSPPTQNYGYTF; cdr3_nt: TGCAGTGGTTCCCCCCCGACTCAAAACTATGGCTACACCTTC
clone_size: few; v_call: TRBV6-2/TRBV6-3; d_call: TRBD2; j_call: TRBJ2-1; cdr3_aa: CASRLAGEGNEQFF; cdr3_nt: TGTGCCAGCAGACTAGCGGGGGAAGGAAATGAGCAGTTCTTC
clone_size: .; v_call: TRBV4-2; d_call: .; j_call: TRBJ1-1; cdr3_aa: CASRQGGGNTEAFF; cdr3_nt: TGTGCCAGCAGACAGGGAGGGGGGAACACTGAAGCTTTCTTT
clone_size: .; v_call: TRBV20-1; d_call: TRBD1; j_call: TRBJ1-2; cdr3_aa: CSARDGTGGYGYTF; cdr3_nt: TGCAGTGCTAGAGATGGCACAGGGGGCTATGGCTACACCTTC
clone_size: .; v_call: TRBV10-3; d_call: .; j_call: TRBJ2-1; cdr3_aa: CAISESMFQNGEQFF; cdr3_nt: TGTGCCATCAGTGAGTCGATGTTTCAAAATGGTGAGCAGTTCTTC